These 20 T cell receptor beta chains came from one sample sequenced in a study of blood T cell repertoires in COVID-19. Here immunoSEQ multiplex PCR was the method, and the copy in TCRdb shows in-frame clones only, minus some. The data contain roughly 100,000 clones, 89% of them singletons. Sequenced: peripheral blood. These TCRs come from a woman aged 55 to 70 with acute or convalescent COVID-19.

The chain joins TRBV5-1 to TRBJ1-6, with 7 bases fitting TRBD1. The CDR3 spans 15 residues. Unmatched junction bases numbered 5, after V lost 0 bases and J lost 8 bases. Germline V CDR1 and CDR2: SGHRS, YFSETQ. The CDR3 here is CASSLDTGADSPLHF. The DNA of the CDR3 is TGCGCCAGCAGCTTGGACACAGGGGCCGATTCACCCCTCCACTTT.

This chain connects TRBV25-1 to TRBJ2-1, with TRBD1 identical over 7 bases. V shed 3 bases and J 7 bases; nucleotides not matched to a gene: 3. The CDR3 consists of 13 residues. The germline gives CDR1 MGHDK, CDR2 SYGVNS. CDR3 sequence: CASSDTGANEQFF. The CDR3 nucleotides read TGTGCCAGCAGTGATACAGGGGCGAATGAGCAGTTCTTC.

J is TRBJ2-2 and V is TRBV21-1; the table gives TRBD1 as D, unverified against the DNA. TRBV21-1 corresponds to a pseudogene. The CDR3 contains 19 residues. The CDR3 DNA reads as TGTGCCAGCAGCAAAGGTCGTTGTGGGACAGGGGCGGACACCGGGGAGCTGTTTTTT. Translation gives CASSKGRCGTGADTGELFF.

CDR3 coding DNA: TGTGCCACCAGTGATAAGGGGGCGAACACTGAAGCTTTCTTT. Amino acids: CATSDKGANTEAFF. The chain has TRBV24-1 and TRBJ1-1, with 7 bases fitting TRBD1. This CDR3 region has 14 residues. With V trimmed by 3 bases and J by 1 base, 1 base remained unmatched. Per the germline V gene, CDR1 is KGHDR and CDR2 is SFDVKD.

This chain links TRBV4-1 with TRBJ2-3; no reliable D call. The ends were cut back, 2 bases at V and 2 bases at J, with 5 bases in the middle. CDR1 and CDR2 (germline): MGHRA, YSYEKL. This CDR3 has 13 residues. The CDR3 DNA reads as TGCGCCAGCAGCCAATTTCTCACAGATACGCAGTATTTT. This translates into CASSQFLTDTQYF.

V usage is TRBV20-1 and J usage is TRBJ1-6; D ambiguous. V gave up 3 bases and J gave up 5 bases, with 8 bases separating them. The CDR3 has 13 amino acids. Germline values: CDR1 DFQATT, CDR2 SNEGSKA (reference sequence). The chain's CDR3 is CSASREHNSPLHF. The CDR3 region has the DNA TGCAGTGCTAGTCGCGAGCATAATTCACCCCTCCACTTT.

The rearrangement uses TRBV10-3 and TRBJ2-7; 11 nucleotides agree with TRBD1. Germline CDR1 and CDR2: ENHRY and SYGVKD. V gave up 4 bases and J gave up 2 bases; unmatched junction bases: 4. CDR3 length: 15 residues. CDR3 protein: CAISGPGQGAYEQYF. CDR3 sequence (DNA): TGTGCCATCAGTGGGCCGGGACAGGGGGCCTACGAGCAGTACTTC.

The chain combines TRBV5-1 with TRBJ2-3; 8 bases agree with TRBD1. V was pared by 5 bases and J by 3 bases, with 8 bases of the junction left unmatched. The CDR3 contains 15 residues. CDR1 is SGHRS, CDR2 YFSETQ, per germline. CDR3 coding DNA: TGCGCCAGCAGACCCAGGGGGCAAAATACAGATACGCAGTATTTT. Encoded protein: CASRPRGQNTDTQYF.

This chain uses TRBV5-1 with TRBJ1-5, with 10 bases that match TRBD1. The CDR3 has 15 residues. The J segment lost 6 bases and the V segment lost 0 bases, leaving 3 bases of the junction unmatched. Germline values: CDR1 SGHRS, CDR2 YFSETQ. The CDR3 here is CASSLEGTGVQPQHF. The DNA for the CDR3 is TGCGCCAGCAGCTTGGAAGGGACAGGGGTTCAGCCCCAGCATTTT.

The genes are TRBV6-1 and TRBJ2-7; TRBD1 matches 12 bases. The CDR3 has 15 amino acids. CDR1 and CDR2 (germline): MNHNS, SASEGT. V lost 2 bases and J lost 5; bases outside the gene matches: 4. This chain's CDR3 is CASSEPGQGANEQYF. CDR3 sequence (DNA): TGTGCCAGCAGTGAACCGGGACAGGGGGCTAACGAGCAGTACTTC.

The chain employs TRBV6-6 and TRBJ1-3; TRBD1 matches 7 bases. The CDR3 is made up of 15 amino acids. V shed 4 bases and J 0 bases; nucleotides not matched to a gene: 3. Germline V gene lookup returns CDR1 MNHNY and CDR2 SVGAGI (reference sequence). The CDR3 spells CASSSSGGSGNTIYF. CDR3 DNA: TGTGCCAGCAGTTCCTCAGGGGGCTCTGGAAACACCATATATTTT.

J is TRBJ1-6 and V is TRBV6-5, with D tentatively TRBD1 (6 bases). V lost 6 bases and J lost 7, with 16 bases in between. This CDR3 spans 15 amino acids. Germline lookup yields CDR1 MNHEY and CDR2 SVGAGI. The DNA for the CDR3 is TGTGCCAGCAGGCAACCCGGGACAAACAATTCACCCCTCCACTTT. It translates to CASRQPGTNNSPLHF.

The chain carries TRBV30 and TRBJ2-3; 10 bases agree with TRBD1. CDR1 GTSNPN and CDR2 SVGIG come from the germline V gene (reference sequence). V was clipped by 0 bases and J by 5 bases; unmatched bases: 11. The CDR3 runs to 17 residues. The CDR3 spells CAWSVGTGEQPRDTQYF. CDR3 nucleotide sequence: TGTGCCTGGAGTGTCGGGACAGGGGAACAGCCGCGAGATACGCAGTATTTT.

The rearrangement uses TRBV30 and TRBJ2-7; 7 nucleotides agree with TRBD1. The CDR3 runs 12 residues. V trimming: 6 bases; J trimming: 3 bases; junction bases outside the gene matches: 5. The germline V gene encodes CDR1 GTSNPN and CDR2 SVGIG (reference sequence). CDR3: CACQTGVYEQYV. CDR3 in DNA: TGTGCCTGCCAAACAGGGGTCTACGAGCAGTACGTC.

This clone has just a few counts. The J gene is TRBJ2-2, the V gene TRBV5-6, with 10 bases matching TRBD2. V lost 4 bases and J lost 6; bases outside the gene matches: 6. Germline CDR1 and CDR2: SGHDT and YYEEEE. This CDR3 has 15 residues. CDR3 residues: CASSTAGGPPGELFF. In nucleotides, the CDR3 is TGTGCCAGCAGCACAGCGGGAGGGCCGCCCGGGGAGCTGTTTTTT.

In this sample, this clone turned up a few times. The chain carries TRBV19 and TRBJ1-1; 8 bases map to TRBD1. Germline lookup yields CDR1 LNHDA and CDR2 SQIVND (reference sequence). V shed 6 bases and J 2 bases; nucleotides not matched to a gene: 20. CDR3 length: 19 amino acids. The chain's CDR3 is CASSQNPRTGKRANTEAFF. Written as DNA, the CDR3 is TGTGCCAGTAGCCAAAACCCGCGGACAGGGAAGAGGGCTAACACTGAAGCTTTCTTT.

V and J are TRBV21-1 and TRBJ1-2. TRBV21-1 counts as a pseudogene. The CDR3 has 17 residues. CDR3 residues: CASRIRAGEGINYGYTF. CDR3 sequence (DNA): TGTGCCAGCAGAATCCGAGCGGGGGAGGGGATCAACTATGGCTACACCTTC.

The gene calls are TRBV3-1 (or the pseudogene TRBV3-2) and TRBJ1-1, with TRBD1 as a possible D gene (6 bases). Trimming took 4 bases from V and 1 from J, leaving 10 bases between them. Germline assignment: CDR1 LGHDT and CDR2 YNNKEL (reference sequence). CDR3 length: 14 residues. CDR3 DNA sequence: TGTGCCAGCAGCCTGACAGGACCGAACACTGAAGCTTTCTTT. This codes for CASSLTGPNTEAFF.

The gene calls are TRBV2 and TRBJ1-4; 7 nucleotides align to TRBD1. The length of the CDR3 is 15 residues. Looked up from germline, CDR1 is SNHLY and CDR2 is FYNNEI. Trimming cost V 7 bases and J 4 bases; bases outside gene matches: 9. This CDR3 is CASIRQGMGNEKLFF. The CDR3 region has the DNA TGTGCCAGCATTCGACAGGGTATGGGTAATGAAAAACTGTTTTTT.

This chain joins TRBV7-3 and TRBJ2-5; 8 bases align to TRBD2. This CDR3 comprises 15 residues. Germline-derived CDR1 and CDR2 are SGHTA and FQGTGA. The ends lost 1 base at V and 3 bases at J; junction bases unmatched: 4. DNA of the CDR3: TGTGCCAGCAGCTTAAGGGGACTAGGAAAAGAGACCCAGTACTTC. Translated: CASSLRGLGKETQYF.